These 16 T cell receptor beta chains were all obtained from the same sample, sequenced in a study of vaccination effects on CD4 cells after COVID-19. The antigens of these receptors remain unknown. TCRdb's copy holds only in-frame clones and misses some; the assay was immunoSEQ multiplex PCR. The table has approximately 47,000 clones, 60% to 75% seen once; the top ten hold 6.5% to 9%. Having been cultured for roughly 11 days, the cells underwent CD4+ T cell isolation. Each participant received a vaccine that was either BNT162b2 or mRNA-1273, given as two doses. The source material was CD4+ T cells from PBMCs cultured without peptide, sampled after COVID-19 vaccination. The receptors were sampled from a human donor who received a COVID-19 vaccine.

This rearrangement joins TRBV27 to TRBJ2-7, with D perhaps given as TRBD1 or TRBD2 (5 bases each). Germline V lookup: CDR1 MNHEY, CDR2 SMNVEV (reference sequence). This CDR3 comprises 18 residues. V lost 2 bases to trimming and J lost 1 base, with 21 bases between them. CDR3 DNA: TGTGCCAGCAGTTTAGAAAGGGACGGACCGTGTATTTCCTACGAGCAGTACTTC. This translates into CASSLERDGPCISYEQYF.

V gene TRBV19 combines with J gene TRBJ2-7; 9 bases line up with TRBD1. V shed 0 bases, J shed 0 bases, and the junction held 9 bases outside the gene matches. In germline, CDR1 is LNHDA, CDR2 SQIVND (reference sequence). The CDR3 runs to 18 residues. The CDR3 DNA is TGTGCCAGTAGTATAGATGAAGGACAGGGGATAAACTCCTACGAGCAGTACTTC. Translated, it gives CASSIDEGQGINSYEQYF.

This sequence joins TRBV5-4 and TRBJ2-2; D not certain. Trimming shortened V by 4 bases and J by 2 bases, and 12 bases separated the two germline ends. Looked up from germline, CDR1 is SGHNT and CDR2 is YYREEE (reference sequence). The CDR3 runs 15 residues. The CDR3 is CASSLIHRNTGELFF. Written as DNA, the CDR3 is TGTGCCAGCAGCCTGATTCACAGAAACACCGGGGAGCTGTTTTTT.

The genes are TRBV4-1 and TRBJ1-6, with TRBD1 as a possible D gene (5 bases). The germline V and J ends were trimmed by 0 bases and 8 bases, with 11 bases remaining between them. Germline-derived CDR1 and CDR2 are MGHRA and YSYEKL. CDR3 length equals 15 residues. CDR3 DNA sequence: TGCGCCAGCAGCCAAGAGTCAGGGAGTCATTCACCCCTCCACTTT. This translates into CASSQESGSHSPLHF.

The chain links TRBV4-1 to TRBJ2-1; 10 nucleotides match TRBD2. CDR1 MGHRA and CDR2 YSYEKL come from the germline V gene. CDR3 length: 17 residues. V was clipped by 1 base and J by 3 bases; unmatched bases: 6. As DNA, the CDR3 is TGCGCCAGCAGCCAAGGGGCAATAGCGGGGGGCTACAATGAGCAGTTCTTC. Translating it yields CASSQGAIAGGYNEQFF.

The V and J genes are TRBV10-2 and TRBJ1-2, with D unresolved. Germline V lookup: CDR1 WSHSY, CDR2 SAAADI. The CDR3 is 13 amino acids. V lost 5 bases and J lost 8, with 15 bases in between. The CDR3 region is CASSPYGREGYTF. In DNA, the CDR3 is TGCGCCAGCAGTCCTTATGGGAGGGAAGGCTACACCTTC.

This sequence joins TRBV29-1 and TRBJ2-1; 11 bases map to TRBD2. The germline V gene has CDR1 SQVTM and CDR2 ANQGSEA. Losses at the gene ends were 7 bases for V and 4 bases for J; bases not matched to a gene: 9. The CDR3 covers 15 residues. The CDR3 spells CSATKGTSGYNEQFF. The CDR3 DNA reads TGCAGCGCCACTAAGGGGACTAGCGGATACAATGAGCAGTTCTTC.

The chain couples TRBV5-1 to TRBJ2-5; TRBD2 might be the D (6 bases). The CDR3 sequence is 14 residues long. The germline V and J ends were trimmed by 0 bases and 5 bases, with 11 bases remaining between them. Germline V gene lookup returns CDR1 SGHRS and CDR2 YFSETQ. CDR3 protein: CASSLALARETQYF. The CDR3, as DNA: TGCGCCAGCAGCTTGGCACTAGCTAGGGAGACCCAGTACTTC.

Written as DNA, the CDR3 is TGTGCCAGCAGATTGGGGGCCTCTGGAAACACCATATATTTT. This encodes CASRLGASGNTIYF. J is TRBJ1-3 and V is TRBV11-2; maybe TRBD1 (6 bases). V gave up 6 bases and J gave up 0 bases, with 9 bases separating them. Germline assignment: CDR1 SGHAT and CDR2 FQNNGV. The CDR3 runs 14 residues.

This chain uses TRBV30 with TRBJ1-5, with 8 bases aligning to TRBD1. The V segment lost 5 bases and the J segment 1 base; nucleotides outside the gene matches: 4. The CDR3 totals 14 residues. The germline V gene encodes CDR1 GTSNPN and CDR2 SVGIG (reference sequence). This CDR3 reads CAWAGQASNQPQHF. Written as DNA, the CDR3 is TGTGCCTGGGCGGGACAGGCAAGCAATCAGCCCCAGCATTTT.

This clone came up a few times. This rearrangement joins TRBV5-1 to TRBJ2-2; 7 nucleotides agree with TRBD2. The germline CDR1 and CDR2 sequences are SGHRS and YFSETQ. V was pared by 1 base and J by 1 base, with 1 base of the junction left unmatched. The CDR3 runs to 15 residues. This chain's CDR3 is CASSLPGGNTGELFF. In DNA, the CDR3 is TGCGCCAGCAGCTTGCCGGGGGGGAACACCGGGGAGCTGTTTTTT.

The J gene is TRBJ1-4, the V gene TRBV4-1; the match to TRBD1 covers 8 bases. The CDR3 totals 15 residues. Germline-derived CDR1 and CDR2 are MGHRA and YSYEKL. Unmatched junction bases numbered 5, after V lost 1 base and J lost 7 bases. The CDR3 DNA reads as TGCGCCAGCAGCCAAGGAGGACAGGGTAGTGAAAAACTGTTTTTT. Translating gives CASSQGGQGSEKLFF.

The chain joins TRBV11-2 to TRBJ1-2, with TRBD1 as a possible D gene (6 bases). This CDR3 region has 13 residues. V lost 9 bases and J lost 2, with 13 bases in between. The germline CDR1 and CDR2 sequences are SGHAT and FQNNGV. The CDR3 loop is CASKRGGNYGYTF. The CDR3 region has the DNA TGTGCCAGTAAGCGGGGGGGCAACTATGGCTACACCTTC.

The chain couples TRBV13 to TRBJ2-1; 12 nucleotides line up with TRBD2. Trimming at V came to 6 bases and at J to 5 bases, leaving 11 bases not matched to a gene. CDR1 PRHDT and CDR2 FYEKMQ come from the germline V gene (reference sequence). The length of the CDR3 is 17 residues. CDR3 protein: CASSRLTSGSIDNEQFF. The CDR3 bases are TGTGCCAGCAGTCGATTGACTAGCGGGAGTATTGACAATGAGCAGTTCTTC.

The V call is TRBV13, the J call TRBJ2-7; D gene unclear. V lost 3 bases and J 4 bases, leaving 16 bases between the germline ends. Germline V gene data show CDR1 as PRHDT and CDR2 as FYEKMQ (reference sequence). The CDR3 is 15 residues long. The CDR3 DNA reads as TGTGCCAGCAGCTTTTGGGGTGTGGGTGGTTACGAGCAGTACTTC. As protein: CASSFWGVGGYEQYF.

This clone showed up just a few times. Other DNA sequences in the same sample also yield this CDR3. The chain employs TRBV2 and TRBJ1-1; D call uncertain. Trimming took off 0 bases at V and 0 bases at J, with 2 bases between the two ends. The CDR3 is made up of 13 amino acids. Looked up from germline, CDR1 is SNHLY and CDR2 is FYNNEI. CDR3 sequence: CASSEAMNTEAFF. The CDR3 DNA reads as TGTGCCAGCAGTGAAGCCATGAACACTGAAGCTTTCTTT.